Listed below are T cell receptor beta chains from one sample, sequenced in a study of blood T cell repertoires in COVID-19. Measured with immunoSEQ multiplex PCR; TCRdb has only the in-frame clones, and not every one. Here the sample spans some 170,000 clones, roughly 81% being singletons. The specimen sequenced was peripheral blood. The receptors shown here come from a man aged 35 to 55 with acute or convalescent COVID-19. Both conserved end residues are part of each CDR3. A D gene is named only where the DNA matches it firmly. Some rows have no size entry. The others give once, few or many, or a class for an expanded clone.

j_call: TRBJ1-2
clone_size: .
v_call: TRBV5-1
d_call: .
cdr3_nt: TGCGCCAGCAGCTTTAACGGGGATGGCTACACCTTC
cdr3_aa: CASSFNGDGYTF

j_call: TRBJ2-7
clone_size: .
v_call: TRBV5-1
d_call: TRBD1
cdr3_nt: TGCGCCAGCAGCCCCCCCAGACAGGGGGCCGCCTACGAGCAGTACTTC
cdr3_aa: CASSPPRQGAAYEQYF

j_call: TRBJ2-5
clone_size: .
v_call: TRBV20-1
d_call: TRBD1
cdr3_nt: TGCAGTGCTAGTCGAGGGACAGGGCAAGAGACCCAGTACTTC
cdr3_aa: CSASRGTGQETQYF

j_call: TRBJ2-2
clone_size: .
v_call: TRBV7-3
d_call: .
cdr3_nt: TGTGCCAGCAGTCTAAACACCGGGGAGCTGTTTTTT
cdr3_aa: CASSLNTGELFF

j_call: TRBJ1-2
clone_size: .
v_call: TRBV9
d_call: TRBD1
cdr3_nt: TGTGCCAGCAACGAGGGGGCTAGTGGCTACACCTTC
cdr3_aa: CASNEGASGYTF

j_call: TRBJ2-5
clone_size: .
v_call: TRBV4-3
d_call: .
cdr3_nt: TGCGCCAGCAGCCAAGGGTGGCCGCAAGAGACCCAGTACTTC
cdr3_aa: CASSQGWPQETQYF

j_call: TRBJ1-4
clone_size: few
v_call: TRBV7-8
d_call: .
cdr3_nt: TGTGCCAGCTCCAGGGGAATAATTGAAAAACTGTTTTTT
cdr3_aa: CASSRGIIEKLFF

j_call: TRBJ2-2
clone_size: .
v_call: TRBV3-1/TRBV3-2
d_call: .
cdr3_nt: TGTGCCAGCAGCCAAGCAGGGTCCGGGGAGCTGTTTTTT
cdr3_aa: CASSQAGSGELFF

j_call: TRBJ1-2
clone_size: .
v_call: TRBV27
d_call: .
cdr3_nt: TGTGCCAGCAAGATCCCAGGGGCCCCGCATGGCTACACCTTC
cdr3_aa: CASKIPGAPHGYTF

j_call: TRBJ2-1
clone_size: once
v_call: TRBV7-2
d_call: .
cdr3_nt: TGTGCCAGCAGCTTAGAGGGGGGGAAAGGCAATGAGCAGTTCTTC
cdr3_aa: CASSLEGGKGNEQFF

j_call: TRBJ2-3
clone_size: once
v_call: TRBV5-5
d_call: TRBD2
cdr3_nt: TGTGCCAGCAGCTCCCGACTAGCCATAGATACGCAGTATTTT
cdr3_aa: CASSSRLAIDTQYF

j_call: TRBJ2-3
clone_size: .
v_call: TRBV9
d_call: .
cdr3_nt: TGTGCCAGCAGCGAGGGGGGGTCGGATACGCAGTATTTT
cdr3_aa: CASSEGGSDTQYF

j_call: TRBJ1-1
clone_size: .
v_call: TRBV11-2
d_call: .
cdr3_nt: TGTGCCAGCAGCTTCACCGGCGCATGGGAGACTGAAGCTTTCTTT
cdr3_aa: CASSFTGAWETEAFF

j_call: TRBJ2-1
clone_size: .
v_call: TRBV7-3
d_call: .
cdr3_nt: TGTGCCAGCAGCCTGACAGCGCCCTACAATGAGCAGTTCTTC
cdr3_aa: CASSLTAPYNEQFF

j_call: TRBJ1-2
clone_size: .
v_call: TRBV28
d_call: .
cdr3_nt: TGTGCCAGCAGTTCCGGACAGACTTTCTATGGCTACACCTTC
cdr3_aa: CASSSGQTFYGYTF

j_call: TRBJ1-6
clone_size: .
v_call: TRBV7-9
d_call: TRBD1
cdr3_nt: TGTGCCAGCAGCCTGGGACAGGGAGATTCACCCCTCCACTTT
cdr3_aa: CASSLGQGDSPLHF

j_call: TRBJ1-2
clone_size: few
v_call: TRBV2
d_call: TRBD1
cdr3_nt: TGTGCCAGCAGTGGGGGACAGGGGGCGTTCAGCTACACCTTC
cdr3_aa: CASSGGQGAFSYTF

j_call: TRBJ2-7
clone_size: .
v_call: TRBV30
d_call: TRBD1
cdr3_nt: TGTGCCTGGAGACCCCATGACAGGGGACCAACCTCCACCTACGAGCAGTACTTC
cdr3_aa: CAWRPHDRGPTSTYEQYF

j_call: TRBJ1-1
clone_size: .
v_call: TRBV6-5
d_call: .
cdr3_nt: TGTGCCAGCACTTGGACACTTATTGACACTGAAGCTTTCTTT
cdr3_aa: CASTWTLIDTEAFF

j_call: TRBJ2-5
clone_size: .
v_call: TRBV25-1
d_call: TRBD2
cdr3_nt: TGTGCCAGCGGGCGGGGAGGGATAGAAGAGACCCAGTACTTC
cdr3_aa: CASGRGGIEETQYF

j_call: TRBJ2-7
clone_size: .
v_call: TRBV5-4
d_call: .
cdr3_nt: TGTGCCAGCAGCCCCACGGGATCCTACGAGCAGTACTTC
cdr3_aa: CASSPTGSYEQYF

j_call: TRBJ2-3
clone_size: .
v_call: TRBV11-2
d_call: TRBD1
cdr3_nt: TGTGCCAGCAGCCCGAGGACAGGAAGTAGCACAGATACGCAGTATTTT
cdr3_aa: CASSPRTGSSTDTQYF

j_call: TRBJ2-1
clone_size: once
v_call: TRBV9
d_call: TRBD2
cdr3_nt: TGTGCCAGCAGCGTAACTAGCGGCTCCTACAATGAGCAGTTCTTC
cdr3_aa: CASSVTSGSYNEQFF

j_call: TRBJ1-2
clone_size: .
v_call: TRBV7-2
d_call: .
cdr3_nt: TGTGCCAGCAGCGTAAGCAGGGAATACTATGGCTACACCTTC
cdr3_aa: CASSVSREYYGYTF

j_call: TRBJ1-6
clone_size: .
v_call: TRBV7-2
d_call: .
cdr3_nt: TGTGCCAGCAGCTTATACACAGATTCACCCCTCCACTTT
cdr3_aa: CASSLYTDSPLHF

j_call: TRBJ1-3
clone_size: .
v_call: TRBV7-2
d_call: TRBD1
cdr3_nt: TGTGCCAGCAGCTCGCCACAGGGGGCCCATGGAAACACCATATATTTT
cdr3_aa: CASSSPQGAHGNTIYF

j_call: TRBJ1-6
clone_size: .
v_call: TRBV7-8
d_call: TRBD1
cdr3_nt: TGTGCCAGCAGCTCCGGGTACAGGGGGAGATATAATTCACCCCTCCACTTT
cdr3_aa: CASSSGYRGRYNSPLHF

j_call: TRBJ2-1
clone_size: once
v_call: TRBV19
d_call: .
cdr3_nt: TGTGCCAGTAGTATAGTGCAGGGGGGTTACAATGAGCAGTTCTTC
cdr3_aa: CASSIVQGGYNEQFF

j_call: TRBJ2-1
clone_size: .
v_call: TRBV2
d_call: TRBD2
cdr3_nt: TGTGCCAGCAGTGAAGAGCGGGGAGCCTACAATGAGCAGTTCTTC
cdr3_aa: CASSEERGAYNEQFF

j_call: TRBJ2-7
clone_size: .
v_call: TRBV18
d_call: .
cdr3_nt: TGTGCCAGCTCCCCGACCCCCGACAGAACCTACGAGCAGTACTTC
cdr3_aa: CASSPTPDRTYEQYF

j_call: TRBJ2-7
clone_size: .
v_call: TRBV20-1
d_call: TRBD1
cdr3_nt: TGCAGTGCTAGTCCGGGACAGGGGGCATACGAGCAGTACTTC
cdr3_aa: CSASPGQGAYEQYF

j_call: TRBJ2-7
clone_size: .
v_call: TRBV3-1/TRBV3-2
d_call: TRBD1
cdr3_nt: TGTGCCAGCAGCCCTGAAGGGGGCAGGTCCTACGAGCAGTACTTC
cdr3_aa: CASSPEGGRSYEQYF

j_call: TRBJ1-1
clone_size: .
v_call: TRBV14
d_call: .
cdr3_nt: TGTGCCAGCAGCCAATTTCAGGGGCTGGGTGAAGCTTTCTTT
cdr3_aa: CASSQFQGLGEAFF

j_call: TRBJ1-3
clone_size: .
v_call: TRBV7-2
d_call: .
cdr3_nt: TGTGCCAGCAGCTTAACGCCGTTCGGGGGCACCATATATTTT
cdr3_aa: CASSLTPFGGTIYF

j_call: TRBJ1-3
clone_size: .
v_call: TRBV18
d_call: TRBD1
cdr3_nt: TGTGCCAGCTCATTCGCCCGGGACAGTAGGAACACCATATATTTT
cdr3_aa: CASSFARDSRNTIYF

j_call: TRBJ1-2
clone_size: .
v_call: TRBV10-3
d_call: .
cdr3_nt: TGTGCCATCAGTTCAACTGACAAAAACTATGGCTACACCTTC
cdr3_aa: CAISSTDKNYGYTF

j_call: TRBJ2-2
clone_size: once
v_call: TRBV18
d_call: TRBD1
cdr3_nt: TGTGCCAGCTCTTCGACAGGGGGATACACCGGGGAGCTGTTTTTT
cdr3_aa: CASSSTGGYTGELFF

j_call: TRBJ2-1
clone_size: .
v_call: TRBV4-2
d_call: TRBD2
cdr3_nt: TGTGCCAGCAGCCAAGAAGGGGACGGGGGGGCCTACAATGAGCAGTTCTTC
cdr3_aa: CASSQEGDGGAYNEQFF

j_call: TRBJ1-6
clone_size: .
v_call: TRBV9
d_call: TRBD1
cdr3_nt: TGTGCCAGCAGCGAGGAGGGACAGGGTAGATCACCCCTCCACTTT
cdr3_aa: CASSEEGQGRSPLHF

j_call: TRBJ2-7
clone_size: .
v_call: TRBV3-1/TRBV3-2
d_call: .
cdr3_nt: TGTGCCAGCAGCCCCGCCGGAGGAGGGTACGAAGAGCAGTACTTC
cdr3_aa: CASSPAGGGYEEQYF

j_call: TRBJ1-2
clone_size: .
v_call: TRBV4-2
d_call: TRBD1
cdr3_nt: TGTGCCAGCAGCCAAGATGTGGGGACAGGGGATTATGGCTACACCTTC
cdr3_aa: CASSQDVGTGDYGYTF

j_call: TRBJ1-4
clone_size: .
v_call: TRBV7-9
d_call: .
cdr3_nt: TGTGCCAGCAGCTTAGGCAGTCGTGGAAAACTGTTTTTT
cdr3_aa: CASSLGSRGKLFF

j_call: TRBJ2-6
clone_size: .
v_call: TRBV7-3
d_call: TRBD1
cdr3_nt: TGTGCCAGCAGCTCCGGACAGGGTTTGGGGGCCAACGTCCTGACTTTC
cdr3_aa: CASSSGQGLGANVLTF

j_call: TRBJ1-5
clone_size: .
v_call: TRBV5-5
d_call: .
cdr3_nt: TGTGCCAGCAGCTTGGATCCAGGGAGGTATGGTCAGCCCCAGCATTTT
cdr3_aa: CASSLDPGRYGQPQHF

j_call: TRBJ2-6
clone_size: .
v_call: TRBV4-3
d_call: TRBD2
cdr3_nt: TGCGCCAGCAGCCAAGACCTAGCGGGGGGCTCTGGGGCCAACGTCCTGACTTTC
cdr3_aa: CASSQDLAGGSGANVLTF

j_call: TRBJ1-4
clone_size: .
v_call: TRBV4-1
d_call: .
cdr3_nt: TGCGCCAGCAGCCAAGAGACGTCGTGGGGGCCCGCTAATGAAAAACTGTTTTTT
cdr3_aa: CASSQETSWGPANEKLFF

j_call: TRBJ1-6
clone_size: few
v_call: TRBV10-3
d_call: TRBD1
cdr3_nt: TGTGCCATCAGTGAGCCGCGCCGGGACAGGAATTCACCCCTCCACTTT
cdr3_aa: CAISEPRRDRNSPLHF

j_call: TRBJ1-1
clone_size: few
v_call: TRBV19
d_call: .
cdr3_nt: TGTGCCAGACAGATCCTGAACACTGAAGCTTTCTTT
cdr3_aa: CARQILNTEAFF

j_call: TRBJ1-2
clone_size: few
v_call: TRBV30
d_call: .
cdr3_nt: TGTGCCTGGACGGAAACGGGTCTCGCTTATGGCTACACCTTC
cdr3_aa: CAWTETGLAYGYTF

j_call: TRBJ1-4
clone_size: .
v_call: TRBV28
d_call: TRBD1
cdr3_nt: TGTGCCAGCAGTTTACCCCCCTCCGGGACAGTAGGAAAACTGTTTTTT
cdr3_aa: CASSLPPSGTVGKLFF

j_call: TRBJ1-2
clone_size: .
v_call: TRBV28
d_call: TRBD1
cdr3_nt: TGTGCCAGCAGATACGGGACAGGGGGCTATCTCAGCTACACCTTC
cdr3_aa: CASRYGTGGYLSYTF

j_call: TRBJ1-1
clone_size: .
v_call: TRBV11-1
d_call: .
cdr3_nt: TGTGCCAGCAGCATAGCCACGGGTGAAGCTTTCTTT
cdr3_aa: CASSIATGEAFF

j_call: TRBJ2-1
clone_size: .
v_call: TRBV11-2
d_call: TRBD2
cdr3_nt: TGTGCCAGCAGCTTCGGACGGACTAGCGGGGGTCTCGGGGTCTTC
cdr3_aa: CASSFGRTSGGLGVF

j_call: TRBJ1-5
clone_size: few
v_call: TRBV5-5
d_call: .
cdr3_nt: TGTGCCAGCAGCTCCCGTGACACCAATAGCAATCAGCCCCAGCATTTT
cdr3_aa: CASSSRDTNSNQPQHF

j_call: TRBJ2-1
clone_size: .
v_call: TRBV7-6
d_call: TRBD2
cdr3_nt: TGTGCCAGCAGCTTAAGCGGGGGGGCATACAATGAGCAGTTCTTC
cdr3_aa: CASSLSGGAYNEQFF

j_call: TRBJ1-2
clone_size: .
v_call: TRBV14
d_call: .
cdr3_nt: TGTGCCAGCAGCCAAGGGGCAAACTATGGCTACACCTTC
cdr3_aa: CASSQGANYGYTF

j_call: TRBJ1-2
clone_size: .
v_call: TRBV6-5
d_call: TRBD1
cdr3_nt: TGTGCCAGCAAACCCCGGGACAGGGACAAGTTTGGCTACACCTTC
cdr3_aa: CASKPRDRDKFGYTF

j_call: TRBJ1-1
clone_size: .
v_call: TRBV5-1
d_call: .
cdr3_nt: TGCGCCAGCAGCTTGGAACTCTCGAACACTGAAGCTTTCTTT
cdr3_aa: CASSLELSNTEAFF

j_call: TRBJ2-1
clone_size: few
v_call: TRBV6-5
d_call: .
cdr3_nt: TGTGCCAGCAGGACAGGTCAGAGTCCAGGCGATGAGCAGTTCTTC
cdr3_aa: CASRTGQSPGDEQFF

j_call: TRBJ1-6
clone_size: .
v_call: TRBV6-2/TRBV6-3
d_call: TRBD1
cdr3_nt: TGTGCCAGCAGTCAGCGGACAGGATTTTCACCCCTCCACTTT
cdr3_aa: CASSQRTGFSPLHF